This T cell receptor beta chain was observed in a study of OX40 agonist ivuxolimab in advanced cancers. Broader study findings: With doses of 0.1 to 3.0 mg/kg, CD4+ and CD8+ blood T cells had undergone clonal expansion by week 6.

The trim removed 2 bases at V and 4 bases at J, leaving 13 bases unmatched. The CDR3 consists of 17 residues. Profiled with immunoSEQ multiplex PCR; TCRdb holds only in-frame clones, not every one. This sample yields tens of thousands of clones, of which roughly 84% are seen a single time; around 0.23% belongs to the top ten. Concerning this clone: Its antigen is undetermined.

V gene TRBV23-1 combines with J gene TRBJ1-2; 7 bases align to TRBD1. TRBV23-1 is recorded as an ORF, its role being uncertain. The sample consisted of CD4+ or CD8+ T cells sorted from blood, taken in a trial of the OX40 agonist ivuxolimab. The origin of this receptor is an adult with an advanced solid tumor such as melanoma, head and neck, liver or kidney cancer. The CDR3 region is CASSQEGAPLTLYGYTF. CDR3 coding DNA: TGCGCCAGCAGTCAAGAGGGGGCCCCACTAACTCTCTATGGCTACACCTTC.